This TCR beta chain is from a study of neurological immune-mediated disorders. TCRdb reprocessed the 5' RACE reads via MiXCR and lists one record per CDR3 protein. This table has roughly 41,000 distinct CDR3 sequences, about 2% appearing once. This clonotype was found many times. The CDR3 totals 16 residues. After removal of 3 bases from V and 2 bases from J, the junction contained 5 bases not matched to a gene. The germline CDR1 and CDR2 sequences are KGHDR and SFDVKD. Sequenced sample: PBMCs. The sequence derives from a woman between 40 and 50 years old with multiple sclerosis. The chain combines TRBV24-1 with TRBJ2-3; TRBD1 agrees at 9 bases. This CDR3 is CATSDRTGAYTDTQYF. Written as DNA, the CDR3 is TGTGCCACCAGTGATAGGACAGGGGCCTACACAGATACGCAGTATTTT.